The 6 T cell receptor beta chains below were found in one sample sequenced in a study of T cells in Graves' hyperthyroidism and ophthalmopathy. The investigators amplified TCR beta CDR3 regions from RNA transcripts. Carried out on the TCR CDR3, a first-round RT-PCR used the HTBI primer set. TCRdb re-analysed the multiplex PCR reads in MiXCR, keeping a single row per CDR3 protein. The table lists around 300,000 distinct CDR3 sequences, 13% to 15% of them singletons. The sequenced sample was blood. The origin of the receptors is a woman in her fifties or sixties with Graves' hyperthyroidism that later progressed to Graves' ophthalmopathy.

This clonotype was detected ten times or more. V usage is TRBV20-1 and J usage is TRBJ2-1; 12 bases map to TRBD2. Trimming at V came to 2 bases and at J to 6 bases, leaving 5 bases not matched to a gene. Germline V CDR1 and CDR2: DFQATT, SNEGSKA (reference sequence). The CDR3 extends over 15 amino acids. CDR3 nucleotides: TGCAGTGCTAGACGGGCTAGCGGGAGGGGCAATGAGCAGTTCTTC. Its translation is CSARRASGRGNEQFF.

J is TRBJ1-3 and V is TRBV15; D gene ambiguous. The CDR3 has 14 amino acids. V lost 0 bases and J 14 bases, leaving 17 bases between the germline ends. The germline CDR1 and CDR2 sequences are LNHNV and YYDKDF (reference sequence). This CDR3 is CATSRESSDPTLYF. The CDR3 DNA reads TGTGCCACCAGCAGAGAAAGTAGTGACCCGACATTATATTTT. Complete variable domain (other parts from reference TRBV15 and TRBJ1-3): DAMVIQNPRYQVTQFGKPVTLSCSQTLNHNVMYWYQQKSSQAPKLLFHYYDKDFNNEADTPDNFQSRRPNTSFCFLDIRSPGLGDTAMYLCATSRESSDPTLYFGEGSWLTVV.

This clonotype was observed at least ten times. Written as DNA, the CDR3 is TGTGCCAGCAGTTCGGGACGGTATAGCAATCAGCCCCAGCATTTT. Translating it yields CASSSGRYSNQPQHF. J is TRBJ1-5 and V is TRBV27, with D maybe TRBD1 (5 bases). The CDR3 totals 15 residues. Trimming took 4 bases from V and 0 from J, leaving 10 bases between them. The germline CDR1 and CDR2 sequences are MNHEY and SMNVEV (reference sequence).

This clonotype was recorded at least ten times. The rearrangement links TRBV4-1 to TRBJ1-2; D not resolved. Germline V gene lookup returns CDR1 MGHRA and CDR2 YSYEKL. CDR3 length: 17 amino acids. Trimming took off 4 bases at V and 6 bases at J, with 24 bases between the two ends. In DNA, the CDR3 is TGCGCCAGCAGCCGACCGGGCCTAGCCTTCAAGCTGGATGGCTACACCTTC. It yields the protein CASSRPGLAFKLDGYTF.

This clonotype was recorded many times. This sequence joins TRBV2 and TRBJ2-1, with D perhaps matching TRBD1 (6 bases). This CDR3 is 15 amino acids long. The germline V gene has CDR1 SNHLY and CDR2 FYNNEI. Trimming took off 8 bases at V and 4 bases at J, with 18 bases between the two ends. CDR3 DNA: TGTGCCAGCTGTAACCGGGACAACCTATACAATGAGCAGTTCTTC. Its protein product is CASCNRDNLYNEQFF.

This clonotype was seen many times. J is TRBJ2-7 and V is TRBV3-1; D is ambiguous. The CDR3 totals 15 residues. Germline values: CDR1 LGHDT, CDR2 YNNKEL (reference sequence). V shed 4 bases and J shed 4 bases, with 17 bases lying between them. The CDR3 loop is CASSPRGSLVYEQYF. The CDR3 region has the DNA TGTGCCAGCAGCCCCCGAGGTTCTCTGGTTTACGAGCAGTACTTC.